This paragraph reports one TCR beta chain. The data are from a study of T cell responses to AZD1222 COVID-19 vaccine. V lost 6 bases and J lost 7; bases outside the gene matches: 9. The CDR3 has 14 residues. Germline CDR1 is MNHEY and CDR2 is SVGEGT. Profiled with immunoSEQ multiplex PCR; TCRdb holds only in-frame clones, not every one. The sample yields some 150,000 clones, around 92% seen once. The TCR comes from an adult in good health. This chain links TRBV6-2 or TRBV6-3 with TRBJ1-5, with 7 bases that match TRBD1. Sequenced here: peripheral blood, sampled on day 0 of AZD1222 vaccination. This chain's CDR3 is CASSRGDSLQPQHF. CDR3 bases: TGTGCCAGCAGCCGGGGGGACAGTTTGCAGCCCCAGCATTTT.